Described below is a single T cell receptor (beta chain) sequence and its context. Its specific antigen is unknown. Per-base quality was not reported, and no clone a single base away is much larger than it. The data belong to a study of T cells in Graves' hyperthyroidism and ophthalmopathy (dated by TCRdb to the late 2010s). As for the study more broadly: TCR V-J signatures able to tell the groups apart were searched for in a discovery cohort of some 97 patients, of whom over 40 had Graves' ophthalmopathy and roughly 58 had stable Graves' hyperthyroidism. Prospective prediction of ophthalmopathy was tested in an independent validation cohort of about 19 hyperthyroidism patients and 15 to 17 patients who later progressed to ophthalmopathy. The 90 or so discovery patients were randomly split 7:3 into training and test sets. Thyroid tissue and blood T-cell repertoires from more than 5 Graves' hyperthyroidism patients were also compared in the study. Following sampling, methimazole starting at 30 mg daily was given to hyperthyroidism patients, and high-dose intravenous methylprednisolone was given to ophthalmopathy patients. The paper describes TCR Vbeta CDR3 sequencing of around 140 peripheral blood samples, made up of fewer than 50 ophthalmopathy patients, around 78 hyperthyroidism patients and roughly 17 progressor patients. Results the study describes overall, beyond this receptor: In validation, the model predicted progression to ophthalmopathy a median of about 6.8 months before onset, with over 55% sensitivity and more than 72% specificity. Most expanded thyroid clonotypes (frequency above 0.001) were also detected in blood, suggesting blood repertoires may reflect thyroid immune responses. Sample size was not statistically predetermined, and investigators were not blinded to group allocation. A 13 V-J signature model separated ophthalmopathy from stable hyperthyroidism, with 87.88% sensitivity and about 81% specificity in cross-validation and 80%/75% in testing.

The TCR beta CDR3 regions were amplified from the RNA transcripts. A first-round RT-PCR of the TCR CDR3 used the HTBI primer set with the Qiagen OneStep RT-PCR kit. The libraries were constructed in a second round of multiplex PCR and then size-selected and purified. Paired-end sequencing of the libraries was performed with 100 bp reads on an Illumina HiSeq2000. Regarding the original processing steps: SOAPnuke was used to process the raw data, with reads discarded if the reads contained adapters or uncalled bases, had a mean Phred below 15, or lacked an exact constant-primer or identifier match. High-quality paired reads were merged using COPE v1.2.5, and each unique nucleotide sequence was defined as a clonotype. MiTCR v1.1 was used to align the clonotypes against IMGT TRBV, TRBD and TRBJ reference segments. The analysis included only V-J combinations with a frequency above 0.0001, which together covered around 99% of the repertoires. The TCS score was defined as the ratio of F50 (clonal expansion) to E x V (chaos), calculated using BLOSUM62-based TCRdist between CDR3 peptides within each V-J. Welch's t-statistics and random forest reduced roughly 500 V-J features to 13, which were used in a naive Bayes classifier (R e1071). The Morisita-Horn index was used to measure how similar the thyroid and blood repertoires were. TCRdb reanalyzed the raw reads on its own, using fastp at Q25 for trimming and MiXCR for clone calling, and kept in-frame beta chains. One record per CDR3 amino acid sequence lists the most common genes and DNA. None of the V and J calls come from the authors' own analysis; TCRdb made them. In all, the sample holds approximately 640,000 distinct CDR3 sequences, and 45% of those were seen once. The ten largest clonotypes hold roughly 6.5% of the sample.

The CDR3 starts with the cysteine, ends with the phenylalanine, and has 15 residues. Only the CDR3 portion is preserved as DNA: 45 bases, with reading frame beginning at the first base. The trim is 1 base for V and 8 bases for J, with a gap of 12 bases between the germline ends. Based on the germline V gene, the CDR1 and CDR2 sequences are SGHTA and FQGNSA. Exclusion was applied to patients with uncontrolled infections, other autoimmune diseases, pregnancy or lactation. Diagnoses were established on the basis of clinical symptoms, serum thyroxine and TRAb, thyroid ultrasound, and orbital computed tomography. Total RNA was extracted using Trizol reagent, and RNA quality was assessed on an Agilent 2100 Bioanalyzer.

The receptor's source is an adult man with Graves' disease, either hyperthyroidism or ophthalmopathy (not recorded which). The sequenced sample consisted of peripheral blood or thyroid tissue (not recorded which). This chain is built from TRBV7-2 and TRBJ1-6; a tentative D call is TRBD1 (5 bases match). The sequenced DNA: TGTGCCAGCAGCTTAGAGCTCGGGGGGGATTCACCCCTCCACTTT. The resulting protein is CASSLELGGDSPLHF.